This TCR beta chain was sequenced during a study of blood T cell repertoires in COVID-19. Study-wide context: COVID-19 samples collected from the United States, Italy and Spain covered acute and convalescent phases.

Trimming shortened V by 7 bases and J by 9 bases, and 25 bases separated the two germline ends. CDR1 is SNHLY and CDR2 is FYNNEI in the germline V gene. This CDR3 is 16 amino acids long. The data were produced by immunoSEQ multiplex PCR, yet TCRdb's version contains in-frame clones alone and is incomplete. Of about 290,000 clones listed, 89% are singletons. Sequenced material: peripheral blood. This chain connects TRBV2 to TRBJ1-5; D might be TRBD1 (6 bases). The clonotype comes from a woman aged 35 to 49 who had recovered from COVID-19. The DNA of the CDR3 is TGTGCCAGCAAGAGCGGGGGGGGCGGGCCCACGGCGCCCCAGCATTTT. Its protein product is CASKSGGGGPTAPQHF. Filled out from reference TRBV2 and TRBJ1-5, the complete variable domain reads EPEVTQTPSHQVTQMGQEVILRCVPISNHLYFYWYRQILGQKVEFLVSFYNNEISEKSEIFDDQFSVERPDGSNFTLKIRSTKLEDSAMYFCASKSGGGGPTAPQHFGDGTRLSIL.